This TCR beta chain was recovered during a study of Ad26.COV2.S vaccination and SARS-CoV-2 variants. The CDR3 totals 13 residues. Germline assignment: CDR1 SGHNT and CDR2 YENEEA. The V gene lost 8 bases and the J gene lost 4 bases, with 12 bases spanning the gap. Repertoires were generated with immunoSEQ multiplex PCR, while TCRdb's copy carries only in-frame clones and drops some. The sample consists of some 460,000 clones, about 89% of them appearing once. Treatment defined: roughly 18 received Ad26.COV2.S at low or high dose, single or two shots; about five received placebo; per-sample allocation not given. Sampling took place 63 days after the first vaccine or placebo injection.

This receptor was identified in a person between 18 and 60 years old who received the Ad26.COV2.S COVID-19 vaccine or a placebo. The chain has TRBV11-3 and TRBJ2-1, with D maybe TRBD2 (5 bases). The sequenced sample was peripheral blood, obtained in a trial of Ad26.COV2.S vaccine versus placebo. The CDR3, as DNA: TGTGCCAGCTCAACGGGCGGGTACAATGAGCAGTTCTTC. It specifies CASSTGGYNEQFF.